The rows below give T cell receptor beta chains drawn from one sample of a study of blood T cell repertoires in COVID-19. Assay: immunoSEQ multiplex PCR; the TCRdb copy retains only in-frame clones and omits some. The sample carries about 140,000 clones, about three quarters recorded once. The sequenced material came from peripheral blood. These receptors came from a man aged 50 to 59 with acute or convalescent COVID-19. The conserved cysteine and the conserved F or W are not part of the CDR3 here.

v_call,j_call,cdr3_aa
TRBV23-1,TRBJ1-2,ASSPEGTGFPIPNYGYT
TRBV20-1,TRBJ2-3,SASGRGGDTQY
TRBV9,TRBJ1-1,ASSVGPGALTEAF
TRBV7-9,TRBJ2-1,ASSPRGGPTNEQF
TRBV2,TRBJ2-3,ASSRDRGTDTQY
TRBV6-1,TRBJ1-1,ASSEEVGIYTEAF
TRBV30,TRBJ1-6,AWRGGGQGRSPLH
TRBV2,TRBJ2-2,ASSEFGTGVSVPGAGELF
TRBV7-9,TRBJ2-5,ASSPYGGRQETQY
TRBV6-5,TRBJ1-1,ASSPHRDTEAF
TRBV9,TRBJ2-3,ASSVAVPGSTDTQY
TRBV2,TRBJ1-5,ASTELGSNQPQH
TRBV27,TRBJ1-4,ASSVQGATNEKLF
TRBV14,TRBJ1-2,ASSQYRGLGYT
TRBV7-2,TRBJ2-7,ASSLGGHHSYEQY
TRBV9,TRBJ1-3,ASSDKGGPGNTIY
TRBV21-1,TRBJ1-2,ASSKFVSNGYT
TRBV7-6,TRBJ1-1,ASSSATGLDTEAF
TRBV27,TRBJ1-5,ASSPFDRANQPQH
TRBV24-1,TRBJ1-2,ATSDYKQGAGYGYT
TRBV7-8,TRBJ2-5,ASSLGQQETQY
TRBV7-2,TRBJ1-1,ASSLSGTGTTEAF